This T cell receptor beta chain was identified in a study of blood T cell repertoires in COVID-19. Clones were read by immunoSEQ multiplex PCR, and TCRdb kept only the in-frame ones, dropping some. Here the sample spans around 150,000 clones, approximately 80% being singletons. Deletions cut 3 bases from V and 4 bases from J, with 7 bases between. The CDR3 has 13 residues. Germline CDR1 is SGHTA and CDR2 is FQGNSA. The sequenced sample consisted of peripheral blood. The chain employs TRBV7-2 and TRBJ1-5, with D unclear. This clonotype originated in a woman in her 50s with acute or convalescent COVID-19. CDR3 coding DNA: TGTGCCAGCAGCTTCGGGGAAAATCAGCCCCAGCATTTT. It yields the protein CASSFGENQPQHF.